A single sample is the source of the 21 T cell receptor beta chains below, sequenced in a study of vaccination effects on CD4 cells after COVID-19. Using viral peptide pools, the ViraFEST assay grew out antigen-specific CD4+ T cells prior to sequencing. An approximately 10-day culture period preceded the isolation of CD4+ T cells. Their antigens remain unidentified. The table came from immunoSEQ multiplex PCR; TCRdb's copy has only in-frame clones and leaves some out. Of 50,000 to 75,000 clones listed, approximately 80% were seen once; the top ten hold over 2%. Sequenced material: CD4+ T cells from PBMCs cultured with HCoV-229E spike peptides, taken before COVID-19 vaccination. These receptors were collected from a human donor who received a COVID-19 vaccine.

The V and J genes are TRBV28 and TRBJ2-7; 7 bases align to TRBD2. The V segment lost 2 bases and the J segment 1 base; nucleotides outside the gene matches: 8. CDR3 length: 16 amino acids. Germline V gene data show CDR1 as MDHEN and CDR2 as SYDVKM. The CDR3 sequence: CASSLGGGTLSYEQYV. DNA of the CDR3: TGTGCCAGCAGTTTAGGGGGGGGGACCCTTTCCTACGAGCAGTACGTC.

This rearrangement joins TRBV7-8 to TRBJ1-5; D is perhaps TRBD1 (5 bases). Germline loops: CDR1 SGHVS, CDR2 FQNEAQ. The CDR3 has 15 amino acids. The V end was cut by 4 bases, the J end by 0 bases, with 10 bases between. CDR3 region: CASSSGGGSNQPQHF. The CDR3 DNA is TGTGCCAGCAGCTCCGGGGGAGGTAGCAATCAGCCCCAGCATTTT.

This clone was seen only once. The chain links TRBV28 to TRBJ1-1, with D possibly matching TRBD1 (5 bases). Germline CDR1 and CDR2: MDHEN and SYDVKM. The length of the CDR3 is 13 residues. The V and J ends lost 4 bases and 5 bases respectively, with 11 bases between them. CDR3 sequence (DNA): TGTGCCAGCAGTTCAGGGCCGAGAACTGAAGCTTTCTTT. Its protein is CASSSGPRTEAFF.

This sequence joins TRBV3-1 (or the pseudogene TRBV3-2) and TRBJ2-1, with no clear D. Germline values: CDR1 LGHDT, CDR2 YNNKEL (reference sequence). The CDR3 has 11 amino acids. The V and J ends lost 4 bases and 10 bases respectively, with 8 bases between them. Here the CDR3 DNA reads TGTGCCAGCAGCCTAAAGCTGGAGCAGTTCTTC. It specifies CASSLKLEQFF.

This clone was seen a single time. The chain links TRBV23-1 to TRBJ1-5; TRBD1 might be the D (5 bases). TRBV23-1 is assigned to the ORF class and has an uncertain function. V shed 3 bases and J shed 0 bases, with 18 bases lying between them. The CDR3 consists of 18 residues. CDR3 loop: CASSQFPGALNSNQPQHF. CDR3 DNA sequence: TGCGCCAGCAGTCAGTTCCCCGGGGCCTTAAATAGCAATCAGCCCCAGCATTTT.

This clone was found once. The chain is built from TRBV5-1 and TRBJ2-7; D possibly corresponds to TRBD1 (6 bases). V lost 0 bases and J 2 bases, leaving 9 bases between the germline ends. Germline-derived CDR1 and CDR2 are SGHRS and YFSETQ. The CDR3 contains 14 residues. The CDR3 region has the DNA TGCGCCAGCAGCTTGGTAGGGGGTCCCTACGAGCAGTACGTC. Translated: CASSLVGGPYEQYV.

The chain links TRBV6-1 to TRBJ2-2; 8 bases match TRBD1. The trim removed 4 bases at V and 2 bases at J, leaving 9 bases unmatched. The germline V gene encodes CDR1 MNHNS and CDR2 SASEGT. The CDR3 contains 17 residues. This CDR3 reads CASSGTQGVFNTGELFF. The CDR3 DNA reads TGTGCCAGCAGTGGCACACAGGGGGTCTTTAACACCGGGGAGCTGTTTTTT.

The chain links TRBV5-1 to TRBJ2-2; 10 nucleotides match TRBD1. J was trimmed by 4 bases and V by 2 bases; bases with no gene match: 5. From germline, CDR1 is SGHRS and CDR2 YFSETQ. The CDR3 sequence is 16 residues long. CDR3 sequence: CASSLRTGGSTGELFF. The CDR3 DNA is TGCGCCAGCAGCTTACGGACAGGGGGTAGCACCGGGGAGCTGTTTTTT.

The V and J genes are TRBV9 and TRBJ2-3; D gene uncertain. Germline CDR1 and CDR2: SGDLS and YYNGEE. Trimming cost V 4 bases and J 1 base, with 19 bases left between them. CDR3 size: 17 residues. CDR3 sequence reads: CASSQDRGPSGTDTQYF. CDR3 bases: TGTGCCAGCAGCCAAGACCGCGGCCCATCTGGCACAGATACGCAGTATTTT. Variable domain in full (rest from reference TRBV9 and TRBJ2-3): DSGVTQTPKHLITATGQRVTLRCSPRSGDLSVYWYQQSLDQGLQFLIQYYNGEERAKGNILERFSAQQFPDLHSELNLSSLELGDSALYFCASSQDRGPSGTDTQYFGPGTRLTVL.

The gene calls are TRBV19 and TRBJ1-2; D possibly corresponds to TRBD1 (5 bases). V lost 7 bases and J 0 bases, leaving 18 bases between the germline ends. This CDR3 is 16 amino acids long. CDR1 is LNHDA and CDR2 is SQIVND in the germline V gene (reference sequence). The chain's CDR3 is CASIHPGTTTNYGYTF. CDR3 nucleotide sequence: TGTGCCAGTATTCATCCCGGGACTACGACTAACTATGGCTACACCTTC.

The rearrangement joins TRBV18 to TRBJ1-6; TRBD1 might be the D (6 bases). V lost 5 bases, J lost 6 bases, and 14 bases lay in between. Germline lookup yields CDR1 KGHSH and CDR2 LQKENI. The CDR3 runs 15 residues. CDR3 region: CASSDGTRTNSPLHF. CDR3 DNA: TGTGCCAGCTCAGACGGGACAAGGACTAATTCACCCCTCCACTTT.

This chain links TRBV19 with TRBJ2-2, with 7 bases identical to TRBD1. CDR1 and CDR2 from the germline V gene are LNHDA and SQIVND (reference sequence). V shed 7 bases, J shed 2 bases, and the junction held 7 bases outside the gene matches. This CDR3 has 15 amino acids. The CDR3 DNA sequence: TGTGCCAGTACCGTGACAGGGATCAACACCGGGGAGCTGTTTTTT. Translating gives CASTVTGINTGELFF. The full variable domain, in which reference TRBV19 and TRBJ2-2 provide the parts outside the CDR3, is DGGITQSPKYLFRKEGQNVTLSCEQNLNHDAMYWYRQDPGQGLRLIYYSQIVNDFQKGDIAEGYSVSREKKESFPLTVTSAQKNPTAFYLCASTVTGINTGELFFGEGSRLTVL.

V is TRBV9 and J is TRBJ2-5; D unclear. Trimming took off 0 bases at V and 4 bases at J, with 10 bases between the two ends. This CDR3 comprises 14 residues. Germline V gene lookup returns CDR1 SGDLS and CDR2 YYNGEE. The CDR3 region is CASSVGGGPETQYF. For the CDR3, the DNA is TGTGCCAGCAGCGTAGGTGGCGGTCCAGAGACCCAGTACTTC. The whole variable domain, filled in from reference TRBV9 and TRBJ2-5, reads DSGVTQTPKHLITATGQRVTLRCSPRSGDLSVYWYQQSLDQGLQFLIQYYNGEERAKGNILERFSAQQFPDLHSELNLSSLELGDSALYFCASSVGGGPETQYFGPGTRLLVL.

The table lists this clone with a count of one. The chain carries TRBV19 and TRBJ2-5, with D possibly TRBD2 on 6 matching bases. Per the germline V gene, CDR1 is LNHDA and CDR2 is SQIVND (reference sequence). The CDR3 is 14 residues long. With 2 bases removed from V and 3 bases from J, the gap between germline ends came to 10 bases. The CDR3 here is CASSIRGTEETQYF. Here the CDR3 DNA reads TGTGCCAGTAGTATACGCGGGACCGAAGAGACCCAGTACTTC.

J is TRBJ1-1 and V is TRBV12-3 or TRBV12-4, with D unclear. CDR3 length equals 13 residues. Trimming pared 3 bases from V and 12 bases from J, leaving 17 bases between. The CDR3 region is CASSLYGVKAPFF. CDR3 DNA: TGTGCCAGCAGTTTGTACGGCGTGAAGGCCCCTTTCTTT.

The CDR3 sequence is CASGLVGQGNETQYF. The CDR3 nucleotides are TGTGCTAGTGGTTTGGTCGGACAGGGGAACGAGACCCAGTACTTC. The chain employs TRBV12-5 and TRBJ2-5, with 9 nucleotides matching TRBD1. The CDR3 is 15 amino acids. Germline-derived CDR1 and CDR2 are LGHNT and FRNRAP. With V trimmed by 0 bases and J by 5 bases, 4 bases remained unmatched.

V usage is TRBV28 and J usage is TRBJ1-4; the D gene is possibly TRBD1 (5 bases). Trimming took 6 bases from V and 4 from J, leaving 15 bases between them. This CDR3 is built from 15 residues. CDR1 is MDHEN, CDR2 SYDVKM, per germline. This CDR3 is CASSITGPSNEKLFF. CDR3 sequence (DNA): TGTGCCAGCAGCATAACGGGACCTAGTAATGAAAAACTGTTTTTT.

The CDR3: CASSQGSGYPNTGELFF. The CDR3 nucleotides read TGCGCCAGCAGCCAAGGTTCAGGGTACCCGAACACCGGGGAGCTGTTTTTT. The V call is TRBV4-3, the J call TRBJ2-2, with a weak D call TRBD1 (5 bases). This CDR3 contains 17 residues. In germline, CDR1 is LGHNA, CDR2 YSLEER. Trimming pared 1 base from V and 0 bases from J, leaving 12 bases between.

The chain employs TRBV6-1 and TRBJ1-5; no reliable D call. The ends were cut back, 1 base at V and 7 bases at J, with 14 bases in the middle. CDR3 length: 15 residues. Germline V lookup: CDR1 MNHNS, CDR2 SASEGT. The CDR3 loop is CASSEGWIGGQPQHF. Here the CDR3 DNA reads TGTGCCAGCAGTGAAGGATGGATAGGAGGCCAGCCCCAGCATTTT.

The chain joins TRBV19 to TRBJ2-3, with 8 nucleotides matching TRBD2. This CDR3 region has 17 residues. V gave up 3 bases and J gave up 5 bases; unmatched junction bases: 13. CDR1 and CDR2 from the germline V gene are LNHDA and SQIVND (reference sequence). This CDR3 is CASSMKRVAGLRDTQYF. CDR3 coding DNA: TGTGCCAGTAGTATGAAGAGGGTAGCGGGGCTGAGAGATACGCAGTATTTT.

This chain links TRBV19 with TRBJ1-5; no clear D gene. Looked up from germline, CDR1 is LNHDA and CDR2 is SQIVND (reference sequence). Trimming removed 3 bases from V and 3 bases from J, with 9 bases in between. The CDR3 consists of 14 residues. The CDR3 sequence is CASSIGRANQPQHF. In nucleotides, the CDR3 is TGTGCCAGTAGTATCGGACGGGCCAATCAGCCCCAGCATTTT.